This T cell receptor (beta chain) appears in the sequencing data of a study of blood T cell repertoires in COVID-19. About the study: Italy, Spain and the United States were the sources of the convalescent and acute COVID-19 samples. T cells, B-cell-depleted T cells, or PBMCs supplied cDNA or gDNA.

Authors' analysis steps: How many nucleated cells were present was estimated from reference gene primer amplification. Assay used: immunoSEQ multiplex PCR; TCRdb lists only in-frame clones, some missing. V and J calls and clone size are those listed in that table; D and trimming were worked out from the DNA. Found here are 130,000 or so clones, roughly 84% of them singletons; the top ten hold over 3%. Sequencing input: PBMCs or T cells enriched from blood (not recorded which). The source is a woman aged 30 to 39 who had recovered from COVID-19.

CDR3 sequence (DNA): TGTGCCAGCAGCGTAGAGGCAGGCGTCAGGGGCCGGGATGGCTACACCTTC. It translates to CASSVEAGVRGRDGYTF. The rearrangement links TRBV9 to TRBJ1-2; tentative D call: TRBD1 (6 bases). CDR1 and CDR2 (germline): SGDLS, YYNGEE. Trimming took 0 bases from V and 6 from J, leaving 21 bases between them. The length of the CDR3 is 17 residues. Drawing the rest from reference TRBV9 and TRBJ1-2, the complete variable domain is DSGVTQTPKHLITATGQRVTLRCSPRSGDLSVYWYQQSLDQGLQFLIQYYNGEERAKGNILERFSAQQFPDLHSELNLSSLELGDSALYFCASSVEAGVRGRDGYTFGSGTRLTVV.